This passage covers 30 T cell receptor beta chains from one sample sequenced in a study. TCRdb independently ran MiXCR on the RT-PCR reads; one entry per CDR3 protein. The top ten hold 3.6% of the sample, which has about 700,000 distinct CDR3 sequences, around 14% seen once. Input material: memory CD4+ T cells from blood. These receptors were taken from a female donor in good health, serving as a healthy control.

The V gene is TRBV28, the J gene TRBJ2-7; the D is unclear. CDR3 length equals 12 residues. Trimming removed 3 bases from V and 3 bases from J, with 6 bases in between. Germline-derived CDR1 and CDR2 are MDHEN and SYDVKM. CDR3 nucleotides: TGTGCCAGCAGTTTTAACCACTACGAGCAGTACTTC. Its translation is CASSFNHYEQYF.

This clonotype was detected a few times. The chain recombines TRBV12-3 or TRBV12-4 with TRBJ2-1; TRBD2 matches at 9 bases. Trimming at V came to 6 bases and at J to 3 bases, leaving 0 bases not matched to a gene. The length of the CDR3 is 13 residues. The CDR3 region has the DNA TGTGCCAGCAGGCGGGAGGGCTACAATGAGCAGTTCTTC. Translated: CASRREGYNEQFF.

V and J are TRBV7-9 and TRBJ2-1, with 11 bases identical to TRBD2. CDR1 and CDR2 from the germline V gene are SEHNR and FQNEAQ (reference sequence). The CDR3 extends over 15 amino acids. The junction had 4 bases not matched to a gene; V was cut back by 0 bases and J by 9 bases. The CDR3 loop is CASSLASGRAGEQFF. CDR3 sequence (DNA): TGTGCCAGCAGCTTAGCTAGCGGGAGGGCCGGTGAGCAGTTCTTC.

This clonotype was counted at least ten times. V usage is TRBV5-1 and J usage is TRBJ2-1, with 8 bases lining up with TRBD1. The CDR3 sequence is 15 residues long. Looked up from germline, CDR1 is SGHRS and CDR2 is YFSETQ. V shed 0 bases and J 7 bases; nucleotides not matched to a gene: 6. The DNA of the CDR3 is TGCGCCAGCAGCTTGGATGGACAGGGCGAGAATGAGCAGTTCTTC. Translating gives CASSLDGQGENEQFF.

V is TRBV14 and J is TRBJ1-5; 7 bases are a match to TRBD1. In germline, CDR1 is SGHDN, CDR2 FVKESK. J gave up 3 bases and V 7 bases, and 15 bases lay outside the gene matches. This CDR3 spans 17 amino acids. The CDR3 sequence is CASKPGQMLKLNQPQHF. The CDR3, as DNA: TGTGCCAGCAAGCCGGGACAGATGCTGAAACTCAATCAGCCCCAGCATTTT.

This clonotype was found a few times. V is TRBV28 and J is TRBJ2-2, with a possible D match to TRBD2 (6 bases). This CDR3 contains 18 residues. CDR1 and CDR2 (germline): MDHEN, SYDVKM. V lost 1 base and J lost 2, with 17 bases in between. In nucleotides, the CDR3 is TGTGCCAGCAGTTTATCCGAGCTATTAGCGGTCAACACCGGGGAGCTGTTTTTT. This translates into CASSLSELLAVNTGELFF. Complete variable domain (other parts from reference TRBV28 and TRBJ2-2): DVKVTQSSRYLVKRTGEKVFLECVQDMDHENMFWYRQDPGLGLRLIYFSYDVKMKEKGDIPEGYSVSREKKERFSLILESASTNQTSMYLCASSLSELLAVNTGELFFGEGSRLTVL.

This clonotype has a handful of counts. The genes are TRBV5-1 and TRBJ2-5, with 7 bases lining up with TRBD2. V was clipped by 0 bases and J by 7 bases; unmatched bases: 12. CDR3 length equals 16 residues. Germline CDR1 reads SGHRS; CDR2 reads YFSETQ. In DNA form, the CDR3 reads TGCGCCAGCAGCTTGGATCCTAGCGGAGGGCCCGCGACCCAGTACTTC. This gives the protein CASSLDPSGGPATQYF.

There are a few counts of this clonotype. The CDR3 reads CASKPPGQFNQPQHF. DNA of the CDR3: TGTGCCAGCAAGCCTCCGGGACAGTTTAATCAGCCCCAGCATTTT. This chain joins TRBV6-2 or TRBV6-3 and TRBJ1-5; 7 positions match TRBD1. Trimming took 7 bases from V and 4 from J; bases not matched to a gene: 10. The CDR3 spans 15 residues. Germline V gene sequence: CDR1 MNHEY, CDR2 SVGEGT.

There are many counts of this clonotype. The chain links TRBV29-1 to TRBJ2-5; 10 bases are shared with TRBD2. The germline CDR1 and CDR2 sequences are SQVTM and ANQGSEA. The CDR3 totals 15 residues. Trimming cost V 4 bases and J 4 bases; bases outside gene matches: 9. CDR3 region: CSVVRTSGGRETQYF. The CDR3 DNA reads TGCAGCGTTGTGAGGACTAGCGGAGGTAGAGAGACCCAGTACTTC. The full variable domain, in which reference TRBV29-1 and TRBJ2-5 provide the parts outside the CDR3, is SAVISQKPSRDICQRGTSLTIQCQVDSQVTMMFWYRQQPGQSLTLIATANQGSEATYESGFVIDKFPISRPNLTFSTLTVSNMSPEDSSIYLCSVVRTSGGRETQYFGPGTRLLVL.

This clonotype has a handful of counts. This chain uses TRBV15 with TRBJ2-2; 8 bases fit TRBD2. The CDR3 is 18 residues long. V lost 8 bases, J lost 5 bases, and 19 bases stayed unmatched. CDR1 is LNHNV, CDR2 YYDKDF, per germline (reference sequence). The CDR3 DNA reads TGTGCCACCGAGGAAGGTGGATTAGCGGGATGGGGTACCGGGGAGCTGTTTTTT. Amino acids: CATEEGGLAGWGTGELFF.

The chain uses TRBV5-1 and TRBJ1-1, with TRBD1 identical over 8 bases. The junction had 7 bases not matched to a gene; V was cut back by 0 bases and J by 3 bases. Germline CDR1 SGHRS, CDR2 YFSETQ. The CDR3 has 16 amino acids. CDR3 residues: CASSLGDQGAYTEAFF. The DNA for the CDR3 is TGCGCCAGCAGCTTGGGGGATCAGGGGGCCTACACTGAAGCTTTCTTT.

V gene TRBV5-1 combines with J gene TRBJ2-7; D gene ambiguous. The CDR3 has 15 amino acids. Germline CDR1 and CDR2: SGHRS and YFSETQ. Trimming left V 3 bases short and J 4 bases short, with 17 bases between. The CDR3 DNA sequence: TGCGCCAGCAGCTATGGTGTTCAGAAAGATTACGAGCAGTACTTC. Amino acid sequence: CASSYGVQKDYEQYF.

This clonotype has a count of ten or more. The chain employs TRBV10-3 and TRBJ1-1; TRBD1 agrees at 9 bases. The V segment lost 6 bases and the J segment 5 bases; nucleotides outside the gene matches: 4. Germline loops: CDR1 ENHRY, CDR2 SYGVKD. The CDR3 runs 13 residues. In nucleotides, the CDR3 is TGTGCCATCAGCCAGGGACAGGGTACTGAAGCTTTCTTT. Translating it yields CAISQGQGTEAFF.

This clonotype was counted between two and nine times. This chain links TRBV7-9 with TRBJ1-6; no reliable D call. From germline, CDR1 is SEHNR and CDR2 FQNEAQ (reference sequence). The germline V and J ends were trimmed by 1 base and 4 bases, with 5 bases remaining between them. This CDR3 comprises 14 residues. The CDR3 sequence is CASSLEEYNSPLHF. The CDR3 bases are TGTGCCAGCAGCTTAGAAGAGTATAATTCACCCCTCCACTTT.

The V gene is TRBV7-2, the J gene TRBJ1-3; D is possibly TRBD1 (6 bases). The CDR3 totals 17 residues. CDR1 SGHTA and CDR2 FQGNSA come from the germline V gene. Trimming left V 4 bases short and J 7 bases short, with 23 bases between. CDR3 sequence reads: CASSSGRGGMSWNTIYF. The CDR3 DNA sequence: TGTGCCAGCAGCTCCGGGAGGGGGGGGATGAGCTGGAACACCATATATTTT. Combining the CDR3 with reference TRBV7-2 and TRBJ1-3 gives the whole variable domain GAGVSQSPSNKVTEKGKDVELRCDPISGHTALYWYRQSLGQGLEFLIYFQGNSAPDKSGLPSDRFSAERTGGSVSTLTIQRTQQEDSAVYLCASSSGRGGMSWNTIYFGEGSWLTVV.

CDR3 coding DNA: TGCGCCAGCAGCCATAATTCTGCTAGTGGCAATGAGCAGTTCTTC. Translation: CASSHNSASGNEQFF. This chain links TRBV5-1 with TRBJ2-1; D gene unclear. The V and J ends lost 4 bases and 6 bases respectively, with 17 bases between them. Germline CDR1 reads SGHRS; CDR2 reads YFSETQ. The CDR3 contains 15 residues.

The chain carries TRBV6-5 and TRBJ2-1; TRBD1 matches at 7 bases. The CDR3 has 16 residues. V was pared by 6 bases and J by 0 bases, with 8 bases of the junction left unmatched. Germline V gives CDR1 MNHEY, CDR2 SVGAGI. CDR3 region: CASSLTGAASYNEQFF. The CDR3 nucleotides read TGTGCCAGCAGCCTTACAGGGGCCGCCTCCTACAATGAGCAGTTCTTC.

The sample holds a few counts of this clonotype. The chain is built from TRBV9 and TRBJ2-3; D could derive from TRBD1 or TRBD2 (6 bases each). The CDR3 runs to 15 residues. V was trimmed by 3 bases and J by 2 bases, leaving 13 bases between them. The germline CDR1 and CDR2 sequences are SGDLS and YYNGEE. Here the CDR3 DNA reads TGTGCCAGCAGCGGGGGGGCTTCAGACACAGATACGCAGTATTTT. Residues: CASSGGASDTDTQYF.

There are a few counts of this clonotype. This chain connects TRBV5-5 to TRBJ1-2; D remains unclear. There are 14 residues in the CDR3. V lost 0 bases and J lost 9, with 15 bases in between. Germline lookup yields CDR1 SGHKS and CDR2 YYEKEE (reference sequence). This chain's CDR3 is CASSLALAGGSYTF. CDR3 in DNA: TGTGCCAGCAGCTTGGCTCTGGCGGGAGGGAGCTACACCTTC.

In DNA form, the CDR3 reads TGTGCCAGCAGTTACAGACAGGGGGCTTCGGAGACCCAGTACTTC. The encoded protein is CASSYRQGASETQYF. J is TRBJ2-5 and V is TRBV6-5, with 10 bases aligning to TRBD1. The CDR3 runs to 15 residues. Germline trimming cut 2 bases from V and 5 bases from J; bases unmatched to any gene: 5. Per germline, CDR1 MNHEY and CDR2 SVGAGI.

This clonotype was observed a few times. CDR3 region: CASSLNGTPGRGSPLHF. CDR3 coding DNA: TGCGCCAGCAGCTTGAACGGGACCCCCGGGCGGGGATCACCCCTCCACTTT. The chain joins TRBV5-1 to TRBJ1-6, with a weak D call TRBD1 (5 bases). V lost 1 base and J lost 10, with 21 bases in between. The CDR3 has 17 amino acids. CDR1 SGHRS and CDR2 YFSETQ come from the germline V gene.

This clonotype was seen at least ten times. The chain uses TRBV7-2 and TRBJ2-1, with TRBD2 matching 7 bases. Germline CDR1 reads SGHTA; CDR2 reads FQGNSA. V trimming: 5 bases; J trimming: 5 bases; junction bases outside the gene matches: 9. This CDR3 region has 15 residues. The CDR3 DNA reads TGTGCCAGCAGCCCCGGACTAGTTTTTGACAATGAGCAGTTCTTC. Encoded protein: CASSPGLVFDNEQFF.

CDR3 protein: CASSPDRGRGDTQYF. The CDR3 DNA sequence: TGTGCCAGCTCACCGGACAGGGGGCGCGGGGATACGCAGTATTTT. The chain has TRBV18 and TRBJ2-3; 11 nucleotides align to TRBD1. The germline V gene has CDR1 KGHSH and CDR2 LQKENI. After removal of 3 bases from V and 6 bases from J, the junction contained 5 bases not matched to a gene. This CDR3 region has 15 residues.

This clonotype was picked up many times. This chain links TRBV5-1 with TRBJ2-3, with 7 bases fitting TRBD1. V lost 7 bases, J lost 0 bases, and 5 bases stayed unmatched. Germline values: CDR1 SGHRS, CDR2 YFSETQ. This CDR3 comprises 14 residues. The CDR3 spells CASCRDSSTDTQYF. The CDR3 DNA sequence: TGCGCCAGCTGCCGGGACAGTAGCACAGATACGCAGTATTTT.

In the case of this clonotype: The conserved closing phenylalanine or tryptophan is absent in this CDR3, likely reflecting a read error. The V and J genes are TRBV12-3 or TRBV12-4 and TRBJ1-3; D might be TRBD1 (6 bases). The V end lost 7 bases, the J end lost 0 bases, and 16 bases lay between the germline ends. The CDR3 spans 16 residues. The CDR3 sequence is CASKAGGRSSGNTIYS. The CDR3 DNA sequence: TGTGCCAGCAAGGCCGGGGGCAGGTCCTCTGGAAACACCATATATTCT.

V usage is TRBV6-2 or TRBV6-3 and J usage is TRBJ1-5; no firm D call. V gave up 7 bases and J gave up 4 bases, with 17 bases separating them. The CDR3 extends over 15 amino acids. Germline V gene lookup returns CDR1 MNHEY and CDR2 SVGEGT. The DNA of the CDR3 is TGTGCCAGCAAAGAGGGAGGGTGGGCAAATCAGCCCCAGCATTTT. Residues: CASKEGGWANQPQHF.

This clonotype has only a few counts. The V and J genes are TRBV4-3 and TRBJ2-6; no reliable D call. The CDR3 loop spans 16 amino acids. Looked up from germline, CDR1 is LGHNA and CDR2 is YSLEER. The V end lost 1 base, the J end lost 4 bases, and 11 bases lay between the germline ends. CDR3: CASSQGESSGANVLTF. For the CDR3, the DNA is TGCGCCAGCAGCCAAGGGGAAAGTTCAGGGGCCAACGTCCTGACTTTC.

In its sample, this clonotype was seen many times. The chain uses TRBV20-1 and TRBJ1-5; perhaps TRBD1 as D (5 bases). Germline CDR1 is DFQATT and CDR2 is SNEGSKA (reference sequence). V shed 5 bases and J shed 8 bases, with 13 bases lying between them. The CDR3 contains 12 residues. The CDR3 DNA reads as TGCAGTGCTTCCAGCAGGGATGAGCCCCAGCATTTT. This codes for CSASSRDEPQHF.

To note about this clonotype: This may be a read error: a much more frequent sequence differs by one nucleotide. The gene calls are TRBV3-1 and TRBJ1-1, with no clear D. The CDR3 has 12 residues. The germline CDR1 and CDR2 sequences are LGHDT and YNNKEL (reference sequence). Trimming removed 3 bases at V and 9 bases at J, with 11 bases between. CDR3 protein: CASSQGTRKAFF. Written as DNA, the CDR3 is TGTGCCAGCAGCCAGGGAACTCGTAAAGCTTTCTTT. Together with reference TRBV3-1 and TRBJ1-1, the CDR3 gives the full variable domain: DTAVSQTPKYLVTQMGNDKSIKCEQNLGHDTMYWYKQDSKKFLKIMFSYNNKELIINETVPNRFSPKSPDKAHLNLHINSLELGDSAVYFCASSQGTRKAFFGQGTRLTVV.

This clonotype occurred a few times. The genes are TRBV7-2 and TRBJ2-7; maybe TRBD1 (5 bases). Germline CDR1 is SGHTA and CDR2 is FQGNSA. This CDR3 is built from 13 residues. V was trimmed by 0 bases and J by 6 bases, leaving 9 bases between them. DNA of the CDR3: TGTGCCAGCAGCTTAGCCGCGACAGTCGAGCAGTACTTC. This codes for CASSLAATVEQYF.